This note documents a single T cell receptor (beta chain) sequence. The CDR3 sequence is 13 residues long. With 5 bases removed from V and 0 bases from J, the gap between germline ends came to 8 bases. Germline loops: CDR1 SGHNT, CDR2 YYREEE (reference sequence). The record originates from a study of blood T cell repertoires in COVID-19. Study-wide context: The United States, Italy and Spain provided the acute and convalescent COVID-19 samples. PBMCs, B-cell-depleted T cells, or T cells provided the cDNA or gDNA that made up the material.

As originally analysed: The assay estimated nucleated cells by amplifying reference gene primers. TCRdb keeps only in-frame clones here, not all; method: immunoSEQ multiplex PCR. The DNA was the basis for D and trimming; V, J and clone size are from that table. The sample consists of 150,000 to 200,000 clones, 78% of them appearing once. What was sequenced was peripheral blood. The origin of this receptor is a woman older than 75 with acute or convalescent COVID-19. The chain is built from TRBV5-4 and TRBJ1-2; tentative D call: TRBD1 (5 bases). As DNA, the CDR3 is TGTGCCAGCAGGGGGGGTACTAACTATGGCTACACCTTC. Encoded protein: CASRGGTNYGYTF. Together with reference TRBV5-4 and TRBJ1-2, the CDR3 gives the full variable domain: ETGVTQSPTHLIKTRGQQVTLRCSSQSGHNTVSWYQQALGQGPQFIFQYYREEENGRGNFPPRFSGLQFPNYSSELNVNALELDDSALYLCASRGGTNYGYTFGSGTRLTVV.